This TCR beta chain was identified during a study of human T cells and chemical hapten exposure. Study-wide background: Alopecia universalis, totalis or areata was present in patients who were mostly female. Regarding the study as a whole: Since the donors had alopecia, their immune response may not be the same as that of healthy people.

Each CDR3 protein is one row after TCRdb ran MiXCR on the RACE reads. The sample contains more than 95,000 distinct CDR3 sequences, 30% to 35% of which appear only once. The CDR3 spans 12 residues. CDR1 is MNHNS and CDR2 is SASEGT in the germline V gene. Specified time point: patch test 3, about 24 weeks after DPC sensitization. Treatment reported: therapeutic diphenylcyclopropenone sensitization with weekly scalp DPC. The study enrolled 18 to 70-year-old alopecia patients suitable for DPC. Note on this clonotype: The antigen remains undetermined. Relative to the germline gene, one junction end is altered; a read error may explain this.

The V and J genes are TRBV6-1 and TRBJ2-7, with 7 positions matching TRBD2. The receptor was derived from a man aged 40-49 years with alopecia areata. Some clones in this sample may be carry-over from other donors' samples. The starting material was whole blood, obtained in connection with sensitization to the hapten diphenylcyclopropenone (DPC). CDR3 amino acids: CASSEAGREQYF. In nucleotides, the CDR3 is TGTGCCAGCAGCGAAGCGGGACGCGAGCAGTACTTC.